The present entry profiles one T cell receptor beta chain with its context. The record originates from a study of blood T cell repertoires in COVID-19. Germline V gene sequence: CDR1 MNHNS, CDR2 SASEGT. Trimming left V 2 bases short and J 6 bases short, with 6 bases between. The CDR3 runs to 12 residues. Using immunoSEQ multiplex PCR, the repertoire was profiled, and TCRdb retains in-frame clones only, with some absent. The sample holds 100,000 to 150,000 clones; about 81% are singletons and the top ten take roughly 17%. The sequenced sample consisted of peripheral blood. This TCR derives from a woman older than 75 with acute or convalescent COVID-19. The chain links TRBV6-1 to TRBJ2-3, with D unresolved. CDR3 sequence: CASSETRDTQYF. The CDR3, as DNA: TGTGCCAGCAGTGAAACGAGGGATACGCAGTATTTT.